Listed below are T cell receptor beta chains from one sample, sequenced in a study of radiation and T cells in renal cell carcinoma. Profiled with immunoSEQ multiplex PCR; TCRdb holds only in-frame clones, not every one. The sample yields approximately 86,000 clones, 70% to 90% seen once. Sequenced material: blood, taken from a patient whose treatment included radiotherapy and nephrectomy. The receptor set was obtained from a man in his fifties with renal cell carcinoma. The CDR3 runs from the conserved cysteine through the conserved F or W. Fields, in order: D gene, V gene, clone size, J gene, CDR3 protein, CDR3 DNA. The D gene is left open where the match is weak. Clone size, where shown, is once, few, many, or a class for clones that have expanded.

D: .; V: TRBV5-6; size: .; J: TRBJ2-7; CDR3: CASSPVGSGAYEQYF; DNA: TGTGCCAGCAGCCCTGTAGGTAGCGGAGCCTACGAGCAGTACTTC
D: .; V: TRBV5-4; size: .; J: TRBJ1-1; CDR3: CASSRGAGDTEAFF; DNA: TGTGCCAGCAGTCGAGGGGCAGGGGACACTGAAGCTTTCTTT
D: TRBD1; V: TRBV7-3; size: .; J: TRBJ2-2; CDR3: CASSRQGPNTGELFF; DNA: TGTGCCAGCAGCCGACAGGGACCGAACACCGGGGAGCTGTTTTTT
D: TRBD1; V: TRBV5-1; size: .; J: TRBJ2-7; CDR3: CASSATGSEQYF; DNA: TGCGCCAGCAGCGCGACAGGGAGCGAGCAGTACTTC
D: .; V: TRBV19; size: .; J: TRBJ2-1; CDR3: CASTKQGYGYNEQFF; DNA: TGTGCCAGTACTAAACAGGGCTATGGGTACAATGAGCAGTTCTTC
D: TRBD1; V: TRBV28; size: .; J: TRBJ2-4; CDR3: CASRGQGTAKNIQYF; DNA: TGTGCCAGCAGGGGACAGGGGACGGCCAAAAACATTCAGTACTTC
D: .; V: TRBV29-1; size: .; J: TRBJ2-7; CDR3: CSVETETYEQYF; DNA: TGCAGCGTCGAGACAGAAACCTACGAGCAGTACTTC
D: TRBD2; V: TRBV27; size: .; J: TRBJ2-1; CDR3: CASSLYWGETSGGAYEQFF; DNA: TGTGCCAGCAGTTTATATTGGGGGGAAACTAGCGGAGGGGCCTATGAGCAGTTCTTC
D: .; V: TRBV27; size: .; J: TRBJ2-1; CDR3: CASSLFSSLAYNEQFF; DNA: TGTGCCAGCAGTTTATTCTCCAGTTTGGCGTACAATGAGCAGTTCTTC
D: .; V: TRBV7-8; size: .; J: TRBJ2-6; CDR3: CASSPDTNVLTF; DNA: TGTGCCAGCAGCCCGGATACGAACGTCCTGACTTTC
D: .; V: TRBV4-3; size: .; J: TRBJ1-5; CDR3: CASSQVRDIYSNQPQHF; DNA: TGCGCCAGCAGCCAAGTAAGGGACATCTATAGCAATCAGCCCCAGCATTTT
D: TRBD1; V: TRBV6-5; size: .; J: TRBJ2-3; CDR3: CASADREPREDTQYF; DNA: TGTGCCAGCGCAGACAGGGAACCTAGGGAAGATACGCAGTATTTT
D: .; V: TRBV19; size: .; J: TRBJ2-5; CDR3: CASSTQGQETQYF; DNA: TGTGCCAGTAGTACCCAGGGCCAAGAGACCCAGTACTTC
D: .; V: TRBV11-2; size: .; J: TRBJ2-5; CDR3: CASSFGARETQYF; DNA: TGTGCCAGCAGCTTTGGGGCCCGAGAGACCCAGTACTTC
D: TRBD2; V: TRBV7-2; size: .; J: TRBJ2-1; CDR3: CASSLAGTSGEQFF; DNA: TGTGCCAGCAGCTTGGCCGGGACTAGCGGCGAGCAGTTCTTC
D: .; V: TRBV11-2; size: .; J: TRBJ1-6; CDR3: CASSGVLDSPLHF; DNA: TGTGCCAGCAGCGGGGTTCTGGATTCACCCCTCCACTTT
D: .; V: TRBV4-3; size: .; J: TRBJ2-3; CDR3: CASRDRLSTDTQYF; DNA: TGCGCCAGCAGAGACAGGCTAAGCACAGATACGCAGTATTTT
D: TRBD2; V: TRBV5-1; size: .; J: TRBJ2-2; CDR3: CASTAGLNTGELFF; DNA: TGCGCCAGCACAGCGGGGCTGAACACCGGGGAGCTGTTTTTT
D: .; V: TRBV5-1; size: .; J: TRBJ2-1; CDR3: CASSRDWGFSEQFF; DNA: TGCGCCAGCAGTCGGGACTGGGGGTTTTCGGAGCAGTTCTTC
D: .; V: TRBV10-3; size: few; J: TRBJ1-1; CDR3: CAISDGMNTEAFF; DNA: TGTGCCATCTCTGACGGGATGAACACTGAAGCTTTCTTT
D: .; V: TRBV7-3; size: .; J: TRBJ2-3; CDR3: CASSLTSPGRTDTQYF; DNA: TGTGCCAGCAGCTTAACGTCCCCAGGGCGCACAGATACGCAGTATTTT
D: .; V: TRBV6-5; size: .; J: TRBJ1-3; CDR3: CASSMTSGTGNTIYF; DNA: TGTGCCAGCAGTATGACTTCGGGGACTGGGAACACCATATATTTT
D: TRBD1; V: TRBV5-4; size: .; J: TRBJ2-1; CDR3: CASSPGTVLYNEQFF; DNA: TGTGCCAGCAGCCCCGGGACAGTTTTGTACAATGAGCAGTTCTTC
D: .; V: TRBV18; size: .; J: TRBJ1-4; CDR3: CASSPTGAANEKLFF; DNA: TGTGCCAGCTCACCCACAGGTGCAGCTAATGAAAAACTGTTTTTT
D: .; V: TRBV18; size: .; J: TRBJ2-1; CDR3: CASSGGEGAYNEQFF; DNA: TGTGCCAGCTCAGGGGGTGAGGGAGCCTACAATGAGCAGTTCTTC
D: .; V: TRBV10-3; size: .; J: TRBJ2-3; CDR3: CAISESYSSTDTQYF; DNA: TGTGCCATCAGTGAGTCCTACTCGAGCACAGATACGCAGTATTTT
D: .; V: TRBV29-1; size: .; J: TRBJ1-2; CDR3: CSVDSTGAYGYTF; DNA: TGCAGCGTCGATTCAACCGGGGCCTATGGCTACACCTTC
D: TRBD2; V: TRBV5-1; size: once; J: TRBJ2-5; CDR3: CASSRVRSGGLQETQYF; DNA: TGCGCCAGCAGCCGCGTAAGGTCCGGGGGACTACAAGAGACCCAGTACTTC
D: .; V: TRBV7-3; size: .; J: TRBJ2-1; CDR3: CASSSPTGSSLGEQFF; DNA: TGTGCCAGCAGCTCTCCCACCGGGAGCTCTTTGGGTGAGCAGTTCTTC
D: .; V: TRBV2; size: .; J: TRBJ2-7; CDR3: CASTVAAGITYEQYF; DNA: TGTGCCAGCACGGTGGCTGCAGGGATAACCTACGAGCAGTACTTC
D: TRBD1; V: TRBV9; size: .; J: TRBJ2-1; CDR3: CASSVASRGLYNEQFF; DNA: TGTGCCAGCAGCGTAGCTAGCAGGGGGCTATACAATGAGCAGTTCTTC
D: .; V: TRBV27; size: .; J: TRBJ2-7; CDR3: CASSFLDGGYEQYF; DNA: TGTGCCAGCAGTTTTTTAGACGGAGGCTACGAGCAGTACTTC
D: .; V: TRBV27; size: .; J: TRBJ2-7; CDR3: CASSPGTNPGYEQYF; DNA: TGTGCCAGCAGTCCCGGGACAAACCCGGGTTACGAGCAGTACTTC
D: TRBD1; V: TRBV5-1; size: few; J: TRBJ1-4; CDR3: CASSSQGNEKLFF; DNA: TGCGCCAGCAGCTCACAGGGGAATGAAAAACTGTTTTTT
D: .; V: TRBV20-1; size: .; J: TRBJ2-5; CDR3: CSAPRKETQYF; DNA: TGCAGTGCTCCCCGTAAGGAGACCCAGTACTTC
D: .; V: TRBV4-3; size: .; J: TRBJ2-5; CDR3: CASSPGATARIGTQYF; DNA: TGCGCCAGCAGCCCAGGGGCTACAGCCCGGATTGGGACCCAGTACTTC
D: TRBD1; V: TRBV30; size: .; J: TRBJ1-5; CDR3: CAWSYGTVNQPQHF; DNA: TGTGCCTGGAGTTACGGGACAGTCAATCAGCCCCAGCATTTT
D: .; V: TRBV5-1; size: .; J: TRBJ2-3; CDR3: CASSSGGFRVRTTDTQYF; DNA: TGCGCCAGCAGCTCGGGCGGCTTTAGGGTCCGGACCACAGATACGCAGTATTTT
D: .; V: TRBV13; size: .; J: TRBJ2-2; CDR3: CASSMYRFNGELFF; DNA: TGTGCCAGCAGCATGTACAGGTTTAACGGGGAGCTGTTTTTT
D: TRBD2; V: TRBV7-9; size: few; J: TRBJ2-3; CDR3: CASSLTSGYTDTQYF; DNA: TGTGCCAGCAGCTTAACTAGCGGGTACACAGATACGCAGTATTTT
D: .; V: TRBV2; size: .; J: TRBJ2-5; CDR3: CASSSTGSETQYF; DNA: TGTGCCAGCAGCTCAACCGGGAGCGAGACCCAGTACTTC